These T cell receptor beta chains were read from a single sample in a study of cytotoxic CD8 clonotypes in ibrutinib-treated CLL. Produced via immunoSEQ multiplex PCR; TCRdb's table is partial and in-frame only. The data show about 15,000 clones, roughly two thirds seen once. Sequenced here: PBMCs, sampled before ibrutinib treatment. The origin of the receptors is a human donor with chronic lymphocytic leukemia. Both conserved end residues are part of each CDR3. Each record gives: J gene, clone size, D gene, V gene, CDR3 protein, CDR3 DNA. A D gene is named only where the DNA matches it firmly. Size is omitted from some rows. Given values are once, few, many or a class for expanded clones.

>TRBJ1-2|NA|NA|TRBV6-5
CASSYLPLGSGYTF
TGTGCCAGCAGTTACCTCCCATTGGGTTCCGGCTACACCTTC
>TRBJ2-3|NA|NA|TRBV7-9
CASSPFDTQYF
TGTGCCAGCAGCCCTTTTGATACGCAGTATTTT
>TRBJ1-1|few|NA|TRBV30
CAWSVGLRNTEAFF
TGTGCCTGGAGTGTGGGGCTACGGAACACTGAAGCTTTCTTT
>TRBJ1-1|NA|NA|TRBV5-1
CASSLGGQRLINTEAFF
TGCGCCAGCAGCTTGGGTGGACAGCGACTGATTAACACTGAAGCTTTCTTT
>TRBJ2-3|NA|NA|TRBV6-6
CASRWGGSTDTQYF
TGTGCCAGCAGATGGGGCGGTAGCACAGATACGCAGTATTTT
>TRBJ2-7|NA|NA|TRBV18
CASSPLSDEQYF
TGTGCCAGCTCACCCCTTTCGGACGAGCAGTACTTC
>TRBJ2-3|few|NA|TRBV18
CASSPPTDTQYF
TGTGCCAGCTCACCACCGACAGATACGCAGTATTTT
>TRBJ1-1|NA|TRBD1|TRBV19
CASRTGQGTKRAFF
TGTGCCAGTAGGACGGGACAGGGAACCAAAAGGGCTTTCTTT
>TRBJ2-5|few|NA|TRBV6-1
CASTLARQETQYF
TGTGCCAGCACCCTAGCAAGGCAAGAGACCCAGTACTTC
>TRBJ2-7|NA|NA|TRBV5-1
CASSLVGTSSYEQYF
TGCGCCAGCAGCTTGGTTGGGACTTCCTCCTACGAGCAGTACTTC
>TRBJ1-5|NA|TRBD1|TRBV15
CATSRAGQGDFQPQHF
TGTGCCACCAGCAGGGCCGGACAGGGGGATTTTCAGCCCCAGCATTTT
>TRBJ1-1|NA|NA|TRBV19
CASTPRRGEAFF
TGTGCCAGTACCCCTCGGAGGGGCGAAGCTTTCTTT
>TRBJ1-1|once|NA|TRBV27
CASSDVGGVFYTEAFF
TGTGCCAGCAGTGACGTCGGGGGCGTTTTCTACACTGAAGCTTTCTTT
>TRBJ2-1|NA|TRBD2|TRBV28
CASSVSGSHNEQFF
TGTGCCAGCAGTGTTAGCGGGAGCCACAATGAGCAGTTCTTC
>TRBJ1-2|NA|NA|TRBV6-6
CASKRTENYGYTF
TGTGCCAGCAAGCGGACAGAGAACTATGGCTACACCTTC
>TRBJ2-5|NA|NA|TRBV7-2
CASRKGSGETQYF
TGTGCCAGCCGGAAAGGGTCGGGAGAGACCCAGTACTTC
>TRBJ1-6|NA|TRBD1|TRBV5-1
CASSSGQPGTLGPLHF
TGCGCCAGCAGCTCGGGACAGCCAGGTACTTTAGGACCCCTCCACTTT
>TRBJ2-1|few|NA|TRBV11-3
CASSLKRGEEQFF
TGTGCCAGCAGCTTGAAAAGGGGGGAGGAGCAGTTCTTC
>TRBJ1-1|NA|NA|TRBV7-2
CASSERANEAFF
TGTGCCAGCAGCGAGAGGGCTAATGAAGCTTTCTTT
>TRBJ2-3|NA|NA|TRBV21-1
CASGPRTDGSPAYTQYF
TGTGCCAGCGGGCCCCGCACGGACGGGAGTCCCGCTTATACGCAGTATTTT
>TRBJ1-2|NA|NA|TRBV6-5
CASSQDRIHGYTF
TGTGCCAGCAGCCAAGACAGGATCCACGGCTACACCTTC
>TRBJ2-6|NA|TRBD1|TRBV14
CASSLMGQPTGANVLTF
TGTGCCAGCAGCCTCATGGGACAGCCCACTGGGGCCAACGTCCTGACTTTC
>TRBJ2-6|few|NA|TRBV28
CASSLLGRSGANVLTF
TGTGCCAGCAGTTTACTTGGGCGCTCTGGGGCCAACGTCCTGACTTTC
>TRBJ2-7|NA|TRBD2|TRBV28
CASSSLAGYEQYF
TGTGCCAGCAGTTCCCTAGCGGGGTACGAGCAGTACTTC
>TRBJ2-3|NA|NA|TRBV4-1
CASSPGWAPGDTQYF
TGCGCCAGCAGCCCGGGGTGGGCTCCAGGGGATACGCAGTATTTT
>TRBJ2-1|NA|TRBD1|TRBV12-5
CASFRTGVSEQFF
TGTGCTAGTTTCCGGACAGGGGTCAGTGAGCAGTTCTTC
>TRBJ2-1|NA|NA|TRBV19
CASSIGTGNEQFF
TGTGCCAGTAGTATAGGGACTGGCAATGAGCAGTTCTTC
>TRBJ2-3|few|NA|TRBV5-1
CASSLRTGLTDTQYF
TGCGCCAGCAGCTTACGGACGGGACTCACAGATACGCAGTATTTT
>TRBJ1-5|NA|NA|TRBV6-5
CASTRAGMDQPQHF
TGTGCCAGCACCAGAGCGGGGATGGATCAGCCCCAGCATTTT
>TRBJ2-7|NA|TRBD2|TRBV5-6
CASSGIAGKFGEQYF
TGTGCCAGCAGCGGAATAGCGGGGAAATTTGGCGAGCAGTACTTC
>TRBJ1-4|few|NA|TRBV5-4
CASSLKKGGDFLF
TGTGCCAGCAGCTTAAAGAAAGGGGGGGACTTCTTATTT
>TRBJ1-5|NA|NA|TRBV19
CASSWGMGQPQHF
TGTGCCAGTAGCTGGGGGATGGGTCAGCCCCAGCATTTT
>TRBJ1-5|NA|NA|TRBV5-1
CASSLGSNQPQHF
TGCGCCAGCAGCTTGGGGAGCAATCAGCCCCAGCATTTT
>TRBJ1-1|NA|NA|TRBV29-1
CGFTGKQNTEAFF
TGCGGCTTCACAGGGAAGCAGAACACTGAAGCTTTCTTT
>TRBJ2-1|once|NA|TRBV11-2
CASSLAPTGYNEQFF
TGTGCCAGCAGCTTAGCACCAACGGGCTACAATGAGCAGTTCTTC
>TRBJ2-3|NA|NA|TRBV19
CASSTGLGFTDTQYF
TGTGCCAGTAGTACCGGCCTGGGGTTTACAGATACGCAGTATTTT
>TRBJ2-3|NA|NA|TRBV5-1
CASSLEVRVSDTQYF
TGCGCCAGCAGCTTGGAGGTCCGGGTCTCGGATACGCAGTATTTT
>TRBJ1-6|NA|NA|TRBV5-1
CASSAQRDSPLHF
TGCGCCAGCAGCGCACAGCGGGATTCACCCCTCCACTTT
>TRBJ2-1|NA|TRBD2|TRBV11-1
CASSHLAGPYNEQFF
TGTGCCAGCAGCCACTTAGCGGGTCCCTACAATGAGCAGTTCTTC
>TRBJ2-3|NA|NA|TRBV27
CATRTDLNTDTQYF
TGTGCCACCCGGACTGACCTAAACACAGATACGCAGTATTTT
>TRBJ2-7|NA|NA|TRBV6-5
CATAKGYEQYF
TGTGCCACCGCAAAAGGGTACGAGCAGTACTTC
>TRBJ2-2|NA|TRBD2|TRBV5-1
CASSLAGGDTGELFF
TGCGCCAGCAGCTTAGCGGGAGGTGACACCGGGGAGCTGTTTTTT
>TRBJ1-4|NA|TRBD1|TRBV19
CASRSRTGEYGKLFF
TGTGCCAGTAGGTCGAGGACAGGGGAATATGGGAAACTGTTTTTT
>TRBJ2-4|NA|NA|TRBV6-6
CASREIAKNIQYF
TGTGCCAGCAGAGAGATAGCCAAAAACATTCAGTACTTC
>TRBJ2-6|NA|NA|TRBV18
CASSPQGSSGANVLTF
TGTGCCAGCTCACCACAGGGGAGCTCTGGGGCCAACGTCCTGACTTTC
>TRBJ2-7|NA|TRBD1|TRBV25-1
CASSGRGHYEQYF
TGTGCCAGCAGTGGCAGGGGGCACTACGAGCAGTACTTC
>TRBJ2-1|NA|NA|TRBV5-4
CASSLAQGDQFF
TGTGCCAGCAGCTTGGCCCAAGGGGATCAGTTCTTC
>TRBJ2-3|NA|NA|TRBV9
CASSATWRISTDTQYF
TGTGCCAGCAGCGCGACCTGGCGGATCAGCACAGATACGCAGTATTTT
>TRBJ2-3|NA|NA|TRBV27
CASRGAGAHTDTQYF
TGTGCCAGCAGAGGGGCGGGGGCCCACACAGATACGCAGTATTTT
>TRBJ2-1|few|NA|TRBV7-9
CASSLVRDYNEQFF
TGTGCCAGCAGCTTAGTACGCGATTACAATGAGCAGTTCTTC
>TRBJ1-1|NA|NA|TRBV6-5
CASSRPGENTEAFF
TGTGCCAGCAGCCGCCCGGGGGAGAACACTGAAGCTTTCTTT
>TRBJ2-1|NA|NA|TRBV18
CASSPTSFSYNEQFF
TGTGCCAGCTCACCGACTAGTTTCTCCTACAATGAGCAGTTCTTC
>TRBJ2-1|NA|NA|TRBV10-3
CAISEGNEQFF
TGTGCCATCAGTGAGGGTAATGAGCAGTTCTTC
>TRBJ1-1|once|NA|TRBV2
CASTPGRGAFF
TGTGCCAGCACCCCTGGCAGGGGCGCTTTCTTT